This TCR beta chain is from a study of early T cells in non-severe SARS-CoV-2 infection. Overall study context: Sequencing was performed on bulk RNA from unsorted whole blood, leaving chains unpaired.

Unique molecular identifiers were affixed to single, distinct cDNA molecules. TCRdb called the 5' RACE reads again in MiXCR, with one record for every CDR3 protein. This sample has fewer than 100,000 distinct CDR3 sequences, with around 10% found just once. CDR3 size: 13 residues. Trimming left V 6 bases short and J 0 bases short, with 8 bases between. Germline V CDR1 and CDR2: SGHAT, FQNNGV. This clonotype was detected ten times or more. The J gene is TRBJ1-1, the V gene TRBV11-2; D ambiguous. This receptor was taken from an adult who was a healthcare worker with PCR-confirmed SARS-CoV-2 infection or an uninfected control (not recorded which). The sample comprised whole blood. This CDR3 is CASSPDLNTEAFF. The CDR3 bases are TGTGCCAGCAGTCCAGACTTGAACACTGAAGCTTTCTTT. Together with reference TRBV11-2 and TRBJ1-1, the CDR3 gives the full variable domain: EAGVAQSPRYKIIEKRQSVAFWCNPISGHATLYWYQQILGQGPKLLIQFQNNGVVDDSQLPKDRFSAERLKGVDSTLKIQPAKLEDSAVYLCASSPDLNTEAFFGQGTRLTVV.